This T cell receptor beta chain originates from a study of T cell repertoires in cytomegalovirus infection. Germline V gene lookup returns CDR1 DFQATT and CDR2 SNEGSKA (reference sequence). V lost 3 bases, J lost 7 bases, and 4 bases stayed unmatched. This CDR3 contains 12 residues. This clonotype was counted a single time. TCRdb re-analysed the reads in MiXCR, keeping a single row per CDR3 protein. The table has some 300,000 distinct CDR3 sequences, approximately 14% seen once. The TCR originated in a human donor in good health (CMV status not recorded). Some clones in this sample may be carry-over from other donors' samples. Sequencing was performed on PBMCs. The rearrangement links TRBV20-1 to TRBJ1-1; 8 bases line up with TRBD1. The CDR3 spells CSASGQGLEAFF. As DNA, the CDR3 is TGCAGTGCTAGTGGACAGGGTCTTGAAGCTTTCTTT.